This T cell receptor (beta chain) stems from a study of human T cells and chemical hapten exposure. During construction of the library, unique molecular identifiers were attached to individual cDNA molecules for quantitative, reproducible TCR counting. Via MiXCR, TCRdb re-called the reads, giving one row per CDR3 protein. Found here are 120,000 or so distinct CDR3 sequences, 8.5% of them singletons; the top ten hold around 1.4%. The authors' total RNA extraction used unfractionated whole blood. This clonotype occurred a few times. The sequencing sample was made of whole blood. The sequence was collected from a human donor in good health. Some clones in this sample may be carry-over from other donors' samples.

As DNA, the CDR3 is TGCAGTTCATACCCGCTTGTGAACACTGAAGCTTTCTTT. Encoded protein: CSSYPLVNTEAFF. The V gene is TRBV20-1, the J gene TRBJ1-1; D gene uncertain. The V gene lost 8 bases and the J gene lost 0 bases, with 13 bases spanning the gap. The CDR3 is 13 amino acids. The germline gives CDR1 DFQATT, CDR2 SNEGSKA (reference sequence).